Below are 25 T cell receptor beta chains sequenced from a single sample in a study of blood T cell repertoires in COVID-19. The assay was immunoSEQ multiplex PCR, and TCRdb's table has in-frame clones only and misses some. The table shows 80,000 or so clones, with 88% occurring only once. Source material: peripheral blood. The receptor source for this set is a human donor in a cohort sampled during active COVID-19.

The V call is TRBV10-1, the J call TRBJ1-5, with D maybe TRBD1 (5 bases). V lost 8 bases to trimming and J lost 2 bases, with 13 bases between them. The CDR3 runs 14 residues. The germline CDR1 and CDR2 sequences are WNHNN and SYGVQD (reference sequence). CDR3 loop: CASCRRGGNQPQHF. CDR3 in DNA: TGCGCCAGCTGCCGAAGGGGTGGCAATCAGCCCCAGCATTTT.

This clone was seen a handful of times. The chain recombines TRBV14 with TRBJ1-1; D gene ambiguous. The CDR3 has 13 residues. The germline V gene has CDR1 SGHDN and CDR2 FVKESK. V was trimmed by 0 bases and J by 4 bases, leaving 6 bases between them. The DNA for the CDR3 is TGTGCCAGCAGCCAAGATCAGTTCACTGAAGCTTTCTTT. Translating gives CASSQDQFTEAFF.

The sample holds a few counts of this clone. The CDR3 sequence: CASSSHGANTGELFF. The CDR3 nucleotides are TGTGCCAGCAGCTCGCACGGAGCGAACACCGGGGAGCTGTTTTTT. V usage is TRBV7-9 and J usage is TRBJ2-2; D remains ambiguous. The germline V gene has CDR1 SEHNR and CDR2 FQNEAQ (reference sequence). The CDR3 is made up of 15 amino acids. With 4 bases removed from V and 0 bases from J, the gap between germline ends came to 9 bases. Complete variable domain (other parts from reference TRBV7-9 and TRBJ2-2): DTGVSQNPRHKITKRGQNVTFRCDPISEHNRLYWYRQTLGQGPEFLTYFQNEAQLEKSRLLSDRFSAERPKGSFSTLEIQRTEQGDSAMYLCASSSHGANTGELFFGEGSRLTVL.

The chain combines TRBV28 with TRBJ1-2; D may be TRBD1 (6 bases). Germline V gene data show CDR1 as MDHEN and CDR2 as SYDVKM. V lost 6 bases and J 6 bases, leaving 14 bases between the germline ends. The CDR3 extends over 13 amino acids. The CDR3 DNA follows: TGTGCCAGCAGACCTGACAGGCGCGATGGCTACACCTTC. Its protein is CASRPDRRDGYTF.

This sequence joins TRBV19 and TRBJ2-6, with 7 positions matching TRBD1. The CDR3 contains 20 residues. V was pared by 1 base and J by 0 bases, with 12 bases of the junction left unmatched. The germline gives CDR1 LNHDA, CDR2 SQIVND (reference sequence). In nucleotides, the CDR3 is TGTGCCAGTAGTATAGCCGGGACAGTACTTCTTTACTCTGGGGCCAACGTCCTGACTTTC. The encoded protein is CASSIAGTVLLYSGANVLTF.

The J gene is TRBJ1-6, the V gene TRBV5-6; 9 bases align to TRBD1. The germline CDR1 and CDR2 sequences are SGHDT and YYEEEE. This CDR3 spans 15 amino acids. V gave up 3 bases and J gave up 7 bases; unmatched junction bases: 5. CDR3: CASSYSGTGNSPLHF. The CDR3 DNA reads as TGTGCCAGCAGCTACTCCGGGACAGGGAATTCACCCCTCCACTTT.

The chain uses TRBV18 and TRBJ2-7; 13 bases line up with TRBD2. The CDR3 runs 19 residues. J lost 5 bases, V lost 7 bases, and 20 bases had no gene match. Germline V gene sequence: CDR1 KGHSH, CDR2 LQKENI. This chain's CDR3 is CASYSGTGLGLAGFHEQYF. CDR3 DNA: TGTGCCAGCTACTCCGGGACAGGGTTGGGACTAGCGGGATTCCACGAGCAGTACTTC.

This clone was counted between two and nine times. Other DNA sequences from this sample encode an identical CDR3 as well. V usage is TRBV11-2 and J usage is TRBJ1-1, with 7 positions matching TRBD1. Trimming at V came to 5 bases and at J to 5 bases, leaving 5 bases not matched to a gene. CDR1 SGHAT and CDR2 FQNNGV come from the germline V gene. There are 13 residues in the CDR3. The CDR3 nucleotides are TGTGCCAGCAGCCTCGACAGGGAGACTGAAGCTTTCTTT. Translating it yields CASSLDRETEAFF.

J is TRBJ2-1 and V is TRBV6-4; 7 bases align to TRBD2. Germline CDR1 and CDR2: MRHNA and SNTAGT. The CDR3 is 13 amino acids. The trim removed 6 bases at V and 6 bases at J, leaving 5 bases unmatched. DNA for the CDR3: TGTGCCAGCAGCTTCGGGACTATCAATGAGCAGTTCTTC. It specifies CASSFGTINEQFF.

This clone was seen just once. The chain carries TRBV7-2 and TRBJ2-1; no firm D call. Germline CDR1 is SGHTA and CDR2 is FQGNSA. Trimming removed 5 bases from V and 5 bases from J, with 16 bases in between. This CDR3 has 15 amino acids. In DNA, the CDR3 is TGTGCCAGCAGCGCGCCGAGAGGTACACACAATGAGCAGTTCTTC. It specifies CASSAPRGTHNEQFF.

The chain combines TRBV29-1 with TRBJ1-2; D not resolved. The CDR3 extends over 12 amino acids. CDR1 is SQVTM and CDR2 is ANQGSEA in the germline V gene. V gave up 3 bases and J gave up 3 bases, with 8 bases separating them. CDR3 nucleotides: TGCAGCGTTGACCCAGGTGACTATGGCTACACCTTC. Amino acid sequence: CSVDPGDYGYTF. Filled out from reference TRBV29-1 and TRBJ1-2, the complete variable domain reads SAVISQKPSRDICQRGTSLTIQCQVDSQVTMMFWYRQQPGQSLTLIATANQGSEATYESGFVIDKFPISRPNLTFSTLTVSNMSPEDSSIYLCSVDPGDYGYTFGSGTRLTVV.

The chain links TRBV6-4 to TRBJ2-3, with D uncertain. Trimming stripped 5 bases from V and 2 bases from J, with 5 bases between. The CDR3 extends over 12 amino acids. Per the germline V gene, CDR1 is MRHNA and CDR2 is SNTAGT. CDR3 sequence (DNA): TGTGCCAGCAGTCCTAACACAGATACGCAGTATTTT. It translates to CASSPNTDTQYF.

This clone appeared once. The chain joins TRBV18 to TRBJ1-1; the D gene is possibly TRBD1 (6 bases). Germline CDR1 and CDR2: KGHSH and LQKENI. This CDR3 is 14 amino acids long. Deletions cut 6 bases from V and 5 bases from J, with 16 bases between. The CDR3 region has the DNA TGTGCCAGCTCCCGCCGGGACACGAGAACTGAAGCTTTCTTT. It specifies CASSRRDTRTEAFF.

The CDR3 DNA is TGTGCCAGCATACGTAGGACTAGCACAGATACGCAGTATTTT. Its protein is CASIRRTSTDTQYF. V and J are TRBV28 and TRBJ2-3; possibly TRBD2 for D (5 bases). V gave up 7 bases and J gave up 0 bases, with 11 bases separating them. Germline CDR1 MDHEN, CDR2 SYDVKM. This CDR3 contains 14 residues.

This clone was picked up one time. This chain links TRBV5-5 with TRBJ2-7; D may be TRBD2 (6 bases). This CDR3 has 16 residues. Germline-derived CDR1 and CDR2 are SGHKS and YYEKEE (reference sequence). Deletions cut 2 bases from V and 0 bases from J, with 15 bases between. DNA of the CDR3: TGTGCCAGCAGCTTTAACGTAGCGGTTAGCTCCTACGAGCAGTACTTC. Protein product: CASSFNVAVSSYEQYF.

The chain employs TRBV7-9 and TRBJ1-5, with TRBD1 as a possible D gene (6 bases). Germline CDR1 is SEHNR and CDR2 is FQNEAQ (reference sequence). The CDR3 has 14 residues. V was trimmed by 1 base and J by 4 bases, leaving 8 bases between them. The CDR3 nucleotides are TGTGCCAGCAGCTTAGGTACAGGGAATCAGCCCCAGCATTTT. Translation: CASSLGTGNQPQHF.

J is TRBJ1-3 and V is TRBV19, with D possibly matching TRBD1 (6 bases). V was trimmed by 6 bases and J by 0 bases, leaving 18 bases between them. From germline, CDR1 is LNHDA and CDR2 SQIVND (reference sequence). The length of the CDR3 is 17 residues. The chain's CDR3 is CASSSTGDNFSGNTIYF. CDR3 nucleotide sequence: TGTGCCAGTAGCTCGACAGGAGACAATTTCTCTGGAAACACCATATATTTT. The variable domain in full, completed from reference TRBV19 and TRBJ1-3, reads DGGITQSPKYLFRKEGQNVTLSCEQNLNHDAMYWYRQDPGQGLRLIYYSQIVNDFQKGDIAEGYSVSREKKESFPLTVTSAQKNPTAFYLCASSSTGDNFSGNTIYFGEGSWLTVV.

The rearrangement links TRBV27 to TRBJ2-7; 7 bases match TRBD1. This CDR3 contains 13 residues. The germline V gene encodes CDR1 MNHEY and CDR2 SMNVEV (reference sequence). J was trimmed by 4 bases and V by 4 bases; bases with no gene match: 4. For the CDR3, the DNA is TGTGCCAGCAGTTCGACAGGGTGGTACGAGCAGTACTTC. It translates to CASSSTGWYEQYF.

The rearrangement links TRBV21-1 to TRBJ1-1. TRBV21-1 is a listed pseudogene. This CDR3 has 15 residues. The CDR3 loop is CASSGGVGLKTEAFF. The DNA for the CDR3 is TGTGCCAGCAGCGGAGGAGTAGGATTAAAAACTGAAGCTTTCTTT.

This clone was counted a single time. The chain combines TRBV5-6 with TRBJ2-2; 10 bases align to TRBD2. CDR1 is SGHDT and CDR2 is YYEEEE in the germline V gene. The CDR3 totals 15 residues. Trimming at V came to 3 bases and at J to 1 base, leaving 0 bases not matched to a gene. CDR3 protein: CASSSSGRNTGELFF. CDR3 bases: TGTGCCAGCAGCTCTAGCGGGAGGAACACCGGGGAGCTGTTTTTT. The full variable domain, completed using reference TRBV5-6 and TRBJ2-2, is DAGVTQSPTHLIKTRGQQVTLRCSPKSGHDTVSWYQQALGQGPQFIFQYYEEEERQRGNFPDRFSGHQFPNYSSELNVNALLLGDSALYLCASSSSGRNTGELFFGEGSRLTVL.

The CDR3 nucleotides read TGTGCCAGCAGTTTCTCCGGACAGGGGGTCTATGGCTACACCTTC. Translated: CASSFSGQGVYGYTF. The chain combines TRBV27 with TRBJ1-2, with 10 positions matching TRBD1. Germline CDR1 MNHEY, CDR2 SMNVEV (reference sequence). V shed 3 bases and J 4 bases; nucleotides not matched to a gene: 5. The length of the CDR3 is 15 residues.

The chain recombines TRBV4-2 with TRBJ1-5; 7 positions match TRBD1. The CDR3 is 15 amino acids. Looked up from germline, CDR1 is LGHNA and CDR2 is YNFKEQ. J lost 6 bases, V lost 0 bases, and 5 bases had no gene match. CDR3 protein: CASSQDRQGGQPQHF. The CDR3 DNA follows: TGTGCCAGCAGCCAAGATCGCCAGGGGGGTCAGCCCCAGCATTTT.

The J gene is TRBJ2-5, the V gene TRBV3-1 (or the pseudogene TRBV3-2); TRBD1 agrees at 8 bases. CDR1 LGHDT and CDR2 YNNKEL come from the germline V gene (reference sequence). This CDR3 spans 15 amino acids. The V segment lost 4 bases and the J segment 4 bases; nucleotides outside the gene matches: 8. This CDR3 is CASSLHNRGTETQYF. The CDR3 nucleotides read TGTGCCAGCAGCCTTCATAACAGGGGGACAGAGACCCAGTACTTC.

The chain combines TRBV18 with TRBJ2-2; possible D gene TRBD1, 7 bases. In germline, CDR1 is KGHSH, CDR2 LQKENI. This CDR3 has 15 amino acids. V was cut by 0 bases and J by 6 bases, with 11 bases left in between. The CDR3 loop reads CASSPPGGGAGELFF. The CDR3 DNA reads TGTGCCAGCTCACCACCCGGAGGGGGCGCCGGGGAGCTGTTTTTT.

The V call is TRBV5-8, the J call TRBJ1-5; no definite D call. Trimming pared 0 bases from V and 8 bases from J, leaving 6 bases between. The CDR3 consists of 12 residues. The germline CDR1 and CDR2 sequences are SGHTS and YDEGEE. The CDR3 coding sequence is TGTGCCAGCAGCTTGGTAGTTGAGCCCCAGCATTTT. Protein product: CASSLVVEPQHF. Based on the CDR3 plus reference TRBV5-8 and TRBJ1-5, the full variable domain is EAGVTQSPTHLIKTRGQQATLRCSPISGHTSVYWYQQALGLGLQFLLWYDEGEERNRGNFPPRFSGRQFPNYSSELNVNALELEDSALYLCASSLVVEPQHFGDGTRLSIL.